This T cell receptor (beta chain) was captured by sequencing in a study of CD8 T cells in ankylosing spondylitis (TCRdb year 2017). As for the study more broadly: To find TCR variants linked to disease, the study profiled T cell receptor beta repertoires in ankylosing spondylitis patients and healthy donors. The full study cohort comprised 25 ankylosing spondylitis patients and approximately 100 healthy donors. Peripheral blood samples were taken, and synovial fluid was additionally collected from ankylosing spondylitis patients.

This clonotype showed up just a few times. There is no known antigen for this receptor. No qualities accompany the bases; no much larger clone lies one base away. Including cysteine and phenylalanine, the CDR3 has 16 amino acids. The sequence is cut down to CDR3 DNA, 48 bases in frame from base 1. The V and J ends are trimmed by 5 bases and 5 bases, leaving 21 bases between them. Taken from the germline V gene, the CDR1 and CDR2 loops are KGHSH and LQKENI. Sequencing took place on an Illumina HiSeq 2500. Quantitative 5'-RACE with molecular barcodes was the method used to prepare the TCR beta libraries. In the authors' own workflow: Disease-linked TCR variants were identified with a new computational method built on a probabilistic model of VDJ rearrangement. Using fastp at Q25 and MiXCR, TCRdb reprocessed the public reads and kept productive beta chains. A single entry per CDR3 protein holds the most common genes and DNA from its merged rows. Clone size and V and J calls follow TCRdb, not the original study. This sample holds about 540,000 distinct CDR3 sequences; roughly 12% were observed only once. Together, the top ten hold under 7.5% of the sample.

The research as a whole found: Some motif variants had previously been reported in the synovial fluid and blood of reactive arthritis patients, which suggests shared mechanisms of disease initiation. A TCR beta motif made up of roughly eight highly homologous amino acid variants appeared to be characteristic of blood from ankylosing spondylitis patients. The disease-linked clones were reported as significantly enriched in matched synovial fluid samples from ankylosing spondylitis patients. A CD8+ phenotype was shown by the disease-linked clones, which were found at relatively low frequencies in peripheral blood.

The sequencing sample was made of blood, either unsorted or a sorted T cell fraction (not recorded which). Here the chain combines TRBV18 and TRBJ2-5; the D segment is perhaps TRBD1 or TRBD2, each sharing 5 matched bases. The receptor was isolated from a male donor with ankylosing spondylitis. The CDR3 sequence is CASSSQGPSNGETQYF. The nucleotides are TGTGCCAGCTCATCTCAGGGACCCTCTAACGGGGAGACCCAGTACTTC. Reference TRBV18 and TRBJ2-5 proteins supply the regions before and after the CDR3; the full variable domain is: NAGVMQNPRHLVRRRGQEARLRCSPMKGHSHVYWYRQLPEEGLKFMVYLQKENIIDESGMPKERFSAEFPKEGPSILRIQQVVRGDSAAYFCASSSQGPSNGETQYFGPGTRLLVL.